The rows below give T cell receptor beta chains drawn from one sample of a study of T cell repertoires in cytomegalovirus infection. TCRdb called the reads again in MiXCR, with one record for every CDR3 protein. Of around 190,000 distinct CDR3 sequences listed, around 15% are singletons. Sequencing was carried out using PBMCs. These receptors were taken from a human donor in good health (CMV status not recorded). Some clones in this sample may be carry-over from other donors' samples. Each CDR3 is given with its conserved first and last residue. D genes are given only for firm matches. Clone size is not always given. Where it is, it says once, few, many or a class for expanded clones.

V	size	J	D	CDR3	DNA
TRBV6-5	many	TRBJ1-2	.	CASSYESGYGYTF	TGTGCCAGCAGTTACGAGAGTGGGTATGGCTACACCTTC
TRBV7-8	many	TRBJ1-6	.	CASSLARRRVSPLHF	TGTGCCAGCAGCTTAGCGCGTCGGAGGGTTTCACCCCTCCACTTT
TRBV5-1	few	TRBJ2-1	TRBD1	CASSFGTGGEQFF	TGCGCCAGCAGCTTCGGGACAGGGGGTGAGCAGTTCTTC
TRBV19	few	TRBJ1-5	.	CASSFGKGGNQPQHF	TGTGCCAGTAGTTTCGGAAAAGGTGGCAATCAGCCCCAGCATTTT
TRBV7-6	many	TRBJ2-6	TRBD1	CASSSRGSSGANVLTF	TGTGCCAGCAGCTCCAGGGGGAGCTCTGGGGCCAACGTCCTGACTTTC
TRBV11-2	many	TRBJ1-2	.	CASSNSGNGYTF	TGTGCCAGCAGCAACTCAGGGAATGGCTACACCTTC
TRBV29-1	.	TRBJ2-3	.	CSVDKGRGSTDTQYF	TGCAGCGTTGATAAGGGCAGGGGTAGCACAGATACGCAGTATTTT
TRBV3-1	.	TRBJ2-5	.	CASSQDIGSAETQYF	TGTGCCAGCAGCCAAGATATCGGCAGCGCGGAGACCCAGTACTTC
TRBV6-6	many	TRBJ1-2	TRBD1	CASSYVGQGYGYTF	TGTGCCAGCAGTTACGTTGGACAGGGGTATGGCTACACCTTC
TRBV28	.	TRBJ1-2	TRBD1	CASGATWYREILGQALGYTF	TGTGCCAGCGGGGCAACGTGGTATCGCGAGATATTAGGACAGGCACTCGGCTACACCTTC
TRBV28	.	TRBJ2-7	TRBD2	CASSGLSGIYEQYF	TGTGCCAGCAGTGGACTGAGCGGGATCTACGAGCAGTACTTC